This T cell receptor (beta chain) was recovered during a study of blood T cell repertoires in COVID-19. Study-wide background: Sources were T cells, B-cell-depleted T cells, or PBMCs; the material itself was cDNA or gDNA.

Produced via immunoSEQ multiplex PCR; TCRdb's table is partial and in-frame only. This sample has about 320,000 clones, with about nine tenths found just once. V lost 5 bases to trimming and J lost 5 bases, with 15 bases between them. From germline, CDR1 is MNHEY and CDR2 SVGAGI. The CDR3 length is 15 residues. The sequence came from a young woman who had recovered from COVID-19. The chain combines TRBV6-5 with TRBJ1-4, with D unresolved. Sequenced: PBMCs or T cells enriched from blood (not recorded which). The CDR3 sequence is CASSPPRGWNEKLFF. CDR3 nucleotide sequence: TGTGCCAGCAGTCCCCCTCGGGGATGGAATGAAAAACTGTTTTTT.